This T cell receptor (beta chain) was obtained from a study of neurological immune-mediated disorders. Study-level results: For the multiple sclerosis repertoire cluster, no association with any clinical or MRI feature was found. One related-CDR3 cluster, identified by phylogenetic grouping, held the repertoires of 18 of 34 multiple sclerosis patients and was a possible signature.

This clonotype was observed at least ten times. Its antigen remains unknown. Trimming removed 6 bases from V and 1 base from J; junction bases left unmatched: 7. The CDR3 consists of 14 residues. The germline gives CDR1 DFQATT, CDR2 SNEGSKA (reference sequence). From the 5' RACE reads, TCRdb called clonotypes with MiXCR, one entry per CDR3 protein. The top ten hold 1% to 1.5% of the sample, which has some 61,000 distinct CDR3 sequences, around 3.9% seen once. It was from 2 million PBMCs stored at -80 C that the unsorted libraries were obtained. Sample: PBMCs. The genes are TRBV20-1 and TRBJ1-2; the match to TRBD1 covers 8 bases. This sequence originates from a man between 25 and 39 years old with multiple sclerosis. CDR3 nucleotide sequence: TGCAGTGCCGATGGACAGGGCCTTAACTATGGCTACACCTTC. Translating gives CSADGQGLNYGYTF.